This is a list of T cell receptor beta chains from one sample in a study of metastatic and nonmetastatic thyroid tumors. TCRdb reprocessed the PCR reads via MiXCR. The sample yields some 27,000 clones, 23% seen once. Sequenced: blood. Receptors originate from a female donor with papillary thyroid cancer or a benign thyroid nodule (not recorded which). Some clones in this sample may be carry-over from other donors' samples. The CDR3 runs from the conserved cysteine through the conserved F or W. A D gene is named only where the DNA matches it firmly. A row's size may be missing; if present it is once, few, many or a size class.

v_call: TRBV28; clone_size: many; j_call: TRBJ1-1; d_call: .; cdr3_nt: TGTGCCAGCAGTCCCATCACTGAAGCTTTCTTT; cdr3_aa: CASSPITEAFF
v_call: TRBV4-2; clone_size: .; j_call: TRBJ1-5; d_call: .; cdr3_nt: TGTGCCAGCAGCCCAAGGACCGGGGAGGTGCCCCAGCATTTT; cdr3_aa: CASSPRTGEVPQHF
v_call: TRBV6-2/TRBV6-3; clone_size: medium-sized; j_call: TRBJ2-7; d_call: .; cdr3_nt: TGTGCCAGCAGTTTGACAGTTCGGAACGAGCAGTACTTC; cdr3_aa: CASSLTVRNEQYF
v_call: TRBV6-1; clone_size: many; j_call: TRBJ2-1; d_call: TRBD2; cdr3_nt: TGTGCCAGCAGTGAAGTAGCGGGACCCTCTCACAATGAGCAGTTCTTC; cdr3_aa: CASSEVAGPSHNEQFF
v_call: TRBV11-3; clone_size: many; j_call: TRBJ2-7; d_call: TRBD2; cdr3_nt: TGTGCCAGCAGTCCAGCGGGAGGGCCCTCCTACGAGCAGTACTTC; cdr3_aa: CASSPAGGPSYEQYF
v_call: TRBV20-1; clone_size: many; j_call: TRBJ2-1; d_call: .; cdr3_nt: TGCAGTGCTTACTCGACAGGTCTAGCTGAGCAGTTCTTC; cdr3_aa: CSAYSTGLAEQFF
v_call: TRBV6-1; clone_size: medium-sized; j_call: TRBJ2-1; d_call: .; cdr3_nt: TGTGCCAGCAGTGACCGGGTAGATGAGCAGTTCTTC; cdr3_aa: CASSDRVDEQFF
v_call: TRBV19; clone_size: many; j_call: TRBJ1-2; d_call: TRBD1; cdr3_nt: TGTGCCAGTAGGACAGGGTCCAACTATGGCTACACCTTC; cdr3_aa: CASRTGSNYGYTF
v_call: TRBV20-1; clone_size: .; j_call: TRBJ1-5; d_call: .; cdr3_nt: TGCAGTGTCCCGGCCCCTGGTATAGGCTATAGCAATCAGCCCCAGCATTTT; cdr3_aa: CSVPAPGIGYSNQPQHF
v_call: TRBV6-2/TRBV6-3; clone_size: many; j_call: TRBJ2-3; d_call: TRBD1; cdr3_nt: TGTGCCAGCAGTTACGTGGCCGGACAGGGAACAGATACGCAGTATTTT; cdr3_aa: CASSYVAGQGTDTQYF
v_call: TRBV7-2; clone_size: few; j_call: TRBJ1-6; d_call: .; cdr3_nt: TGTGCCAGCAGCTTAGCGGGCGGGAGTAGCTACGAGCATTACTTT; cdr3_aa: CASSLAGGSSYEHYF
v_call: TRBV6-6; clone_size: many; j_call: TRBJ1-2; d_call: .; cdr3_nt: TGTGCCAGCAGTTACTCGCCCAGAATTAACTATGGCTACACCTTC; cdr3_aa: CASSYSPRINYGYTF
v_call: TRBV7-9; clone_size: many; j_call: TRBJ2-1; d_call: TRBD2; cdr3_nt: TGTGCCAGCAGCCCAACTAGCGGGAGTTACAATGAGCAGTTCTTC; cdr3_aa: CASSPTSGSYNEQFF
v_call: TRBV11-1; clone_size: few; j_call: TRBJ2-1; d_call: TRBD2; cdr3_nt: TGTGCCAGCAGCTTAGGGTATCTTCCATCTTCAACGGGAGGGCCGGGCTACAATGAGCAGTTCTTC; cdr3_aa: CASSLGYLPSSTGGPGYNEQFF
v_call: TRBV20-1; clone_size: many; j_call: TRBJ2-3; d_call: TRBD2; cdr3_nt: TGCAGTGCCCGAACTAGCGAGAGGGCTCCGTCTACGCAGTATTTT; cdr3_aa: CSARTSERAPSTQYF
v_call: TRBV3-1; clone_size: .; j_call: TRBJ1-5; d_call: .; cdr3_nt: TGTGCCAGCACGCAAGATTGGTATCAGCCCCAGCATTTT; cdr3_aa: CASTQDWYQPQHF
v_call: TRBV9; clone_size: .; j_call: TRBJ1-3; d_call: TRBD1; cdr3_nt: TGTGCCAGCAGCGCAGAGGTGGGACAGGGGTTTGGAAACACCATATATTTT; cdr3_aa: CASSAEVGQGFGNTIYF
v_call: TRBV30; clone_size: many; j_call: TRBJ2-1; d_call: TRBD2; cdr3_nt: TGTGCCTGGAGTGTACTAGCGGGATGGAATGAGCAGTTCTTC; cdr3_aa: CAWSVLAGWNEQFF
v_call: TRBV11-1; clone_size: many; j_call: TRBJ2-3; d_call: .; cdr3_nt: TGTGCCAGCAGCCAGGGAAATGGAGTTTCGACAGATACGCAGTATTTT; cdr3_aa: CASSQGNGVSTDTQYF
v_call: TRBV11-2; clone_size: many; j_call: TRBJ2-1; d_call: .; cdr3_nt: TGTGCCAGCAGCCCCCTTTGGAAGTACGAGCAGTTCTTC; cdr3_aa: CASSPLWKYEQFF
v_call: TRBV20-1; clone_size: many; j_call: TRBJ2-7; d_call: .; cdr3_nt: TGCAGTGCTAGAGATCCGGCACATACTTCGTTCGAGCAGTACTTC; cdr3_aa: CSARDPAHTSFEQYF
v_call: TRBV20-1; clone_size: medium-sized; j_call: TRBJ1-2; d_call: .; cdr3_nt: TGCAGTGCTAGTCGGCCCCCGGGACTGATAAACTATGGCTACACCTTC; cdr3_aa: CSASRPPGLINYGYTF
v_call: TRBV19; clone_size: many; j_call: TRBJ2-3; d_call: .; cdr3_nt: TGTGCCAGTAGTAAACAGGGACCTAGCACAGATACGCAGTATTTT; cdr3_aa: CASSKQGPSTDTQYF
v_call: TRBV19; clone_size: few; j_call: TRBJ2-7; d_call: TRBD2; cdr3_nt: TGTGCCAGTATTCTGTTTGGACTAGTCGAATACGAGCAGTACTTC; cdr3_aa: CASILFGLVEYEQYF
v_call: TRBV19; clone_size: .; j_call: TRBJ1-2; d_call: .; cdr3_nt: TGTGCCAGTAGTAGGCAGCTAAATGGCTACACCTTC; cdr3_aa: CASSRQLNGYTF
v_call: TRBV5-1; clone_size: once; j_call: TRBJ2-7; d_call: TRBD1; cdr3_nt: TGCGCCAGCAGCTCATACCGGGACAGGGCCTCCTACGAGCAGTACTTC; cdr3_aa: CASSSYRDRASYEQYF
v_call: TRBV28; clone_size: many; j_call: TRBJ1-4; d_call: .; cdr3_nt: TGTGCCAGCAGTTTACAGGATGAAAAACTGTTTTTT; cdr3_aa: CASSLQDEKLFF
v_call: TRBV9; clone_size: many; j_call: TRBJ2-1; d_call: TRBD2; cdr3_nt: TGTGCCAGCAGCGCGACTGGGAGGGAGGAGCAGTTCTTC; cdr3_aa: CASSATGREEQFF
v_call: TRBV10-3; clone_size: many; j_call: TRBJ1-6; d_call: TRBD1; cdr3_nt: TGTGCCATCAGTGACAGGGGGGGGGATAATTCACCCCTCCACTTT; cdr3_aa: CAISDRGGDNSPLHF
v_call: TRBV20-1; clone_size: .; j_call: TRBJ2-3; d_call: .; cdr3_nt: TGCAGTGCATATGGGGCGGAGAGAACATATACGCAGTATTTT; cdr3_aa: CSAYGAERTYTQYF
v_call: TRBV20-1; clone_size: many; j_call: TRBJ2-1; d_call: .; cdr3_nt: TGCAGTGCTAGATCCGGGATAACTAGGGATGAGCAGTTCTTC; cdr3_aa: CSARSGITRDEQFF
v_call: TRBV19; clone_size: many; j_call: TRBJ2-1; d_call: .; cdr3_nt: TGTGCCAGTAGGGACTCTCCCCGGGATGAGCAGTTCTTC; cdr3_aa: CASRDSPRDEQFF
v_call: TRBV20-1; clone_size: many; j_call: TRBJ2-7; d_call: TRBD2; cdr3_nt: TGCAGTGCCAGCGGGGTCTACGAGCAGTACTTC; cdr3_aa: CSASGVYEQYF
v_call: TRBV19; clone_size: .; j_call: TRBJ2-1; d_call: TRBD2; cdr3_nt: TGTGCCTGTAGGACTACTAGCGGGATTTATGAGCAGTTCTTC; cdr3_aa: CACRTTSGIYEQFF
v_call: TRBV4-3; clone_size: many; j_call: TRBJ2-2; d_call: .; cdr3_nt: TGCGCCAGCAGCACCCGGGGAGTAAACACCGGGGAGCTGTTTTTT; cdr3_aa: CASSTRGVNTGELFF
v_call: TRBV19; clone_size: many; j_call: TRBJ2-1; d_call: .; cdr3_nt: TGTGCCAGTAGTATTCACCCAAACCCCTACAATGAGCAGTTCTTC; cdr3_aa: CASSIHPNPYNEQFF
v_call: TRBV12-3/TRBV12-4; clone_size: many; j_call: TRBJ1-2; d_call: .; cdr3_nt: TGTGCCAGCAATCTTGTTGGTCGGGCCAACTATGGCTACACCTTC; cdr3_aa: CASNLVGRANYGYTF
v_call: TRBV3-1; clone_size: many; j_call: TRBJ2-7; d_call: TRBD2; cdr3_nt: TGTGCCAGCAGCCCTCTAGCGGGCGCCTACGAGCAGTACTTC; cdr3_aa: CASSPLAGAYEQYF
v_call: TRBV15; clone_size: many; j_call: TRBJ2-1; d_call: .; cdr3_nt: TGTGCCACCAGCAGAGCTCCGGCAGGGGCATACAATGAGCAGTTCTTC; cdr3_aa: CATSRAPAGAYNEQFF
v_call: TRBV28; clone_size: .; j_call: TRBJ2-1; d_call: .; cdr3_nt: TGTGCCAGCAGTCTCATCGGTACTTTTTGGAATGAGCAGTTCTTC; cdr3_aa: CASSLIGTFWNEQFF
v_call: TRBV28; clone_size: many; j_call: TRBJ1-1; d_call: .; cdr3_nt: TGTGCCAGCAGATCGGGAGGGGGTTTGAACACTGAAGCTTTCTTT; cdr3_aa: CASRSGGGLNTEAFF
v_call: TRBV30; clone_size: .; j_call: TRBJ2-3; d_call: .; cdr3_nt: TGTGCCTGCAGCGGAAAGACTAGACTAGTTACAGATACGCAGTTTTTT; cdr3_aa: CACSGKTRLVTDTQFF
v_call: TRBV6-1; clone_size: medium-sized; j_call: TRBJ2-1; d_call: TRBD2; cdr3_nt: TGTGCCAGCAGTCGACTAGCGGGAGGTATTACGGATGAGCAGTTCTTC; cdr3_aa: CASSRLAGGITDEQFF
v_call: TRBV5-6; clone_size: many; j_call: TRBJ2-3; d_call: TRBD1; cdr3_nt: TGTGCCAGCAGCTTGGCCTTTGGGACAGGGGGCTCAGATACGCAGTATTTT; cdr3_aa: CASSLAFGTGGSDTQYF